The text below deals with one TCR beta chain. The antigen remains undetermined. CDR3 length equals 16 residues. The trim removed 4 bases at V and 2 bases at J, leaving 4 bases unmatched. Germline V gene data show CDR1 as KGHDR and CDR2 as SFDVKD. As TCR cDNA was made by 5'RACE template switching, a universal primer site and UMIs were added. MiXCR, run by TCRdb on the 5' RACE reads, gives a single entry per CDR3 protein. The sample has roughly 190,000 distinct CDR3 sequences; more than 9.5% are singletons. The sample belongs to a study of T cells after yellow fever vaccination. Findings and caveats of the study: The study re-detected most primary-vaccination clones after the booster (about 96% CD4, roughly 85% CD8).

This sequence was found in a man in his late teens or twenties who received the YFV17D yellow fever vaccine. Material: CD8+ T cells sorted from PBMCs, obtained 15 days after the yellow fever booster vaccination. The chain uses TRBV24-1 and TRBJ2-4, with 10 nucleotides matching TRBD2. The CDR3 protein is CATSDSGGATKNIQYF. The CDR3 region has the DNA TGTGCCACCAGTGACAGCGGGGGGGCAACCAAAAACATTCAGTACTTC.